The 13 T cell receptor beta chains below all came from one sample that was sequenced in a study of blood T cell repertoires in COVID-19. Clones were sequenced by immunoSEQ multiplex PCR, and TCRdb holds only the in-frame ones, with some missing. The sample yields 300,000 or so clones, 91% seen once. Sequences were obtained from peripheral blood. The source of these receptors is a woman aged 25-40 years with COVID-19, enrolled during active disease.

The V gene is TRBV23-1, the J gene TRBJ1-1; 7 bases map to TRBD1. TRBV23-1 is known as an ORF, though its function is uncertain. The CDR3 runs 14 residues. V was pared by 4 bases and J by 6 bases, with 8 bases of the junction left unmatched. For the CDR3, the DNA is TGCGCCAGCAGTCCTACAGGGGTCAGCGCTGAAGCTTTCTTT. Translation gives CASSPTGVSAEAFF.

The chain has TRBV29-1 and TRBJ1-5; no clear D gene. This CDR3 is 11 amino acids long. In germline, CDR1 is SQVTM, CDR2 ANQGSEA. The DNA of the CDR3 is TGCAGGGAAATACGGGATCAGCCCCAGCATTTT. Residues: CREIRDQPQHF.

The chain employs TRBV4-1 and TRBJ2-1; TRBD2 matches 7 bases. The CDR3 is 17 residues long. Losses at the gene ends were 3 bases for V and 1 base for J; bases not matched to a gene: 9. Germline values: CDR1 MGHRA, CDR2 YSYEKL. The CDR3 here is CASSQGVGRPSYNEQFF. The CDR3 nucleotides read TGCGCCAGCAGCCAGGGGGTCGGGAGGCCATCCTACAATGAGCAGTTCTTC.

The CDR3 nucleotides read TGTGCCTGGAGTGCCGGGGACAGGGGGCGGGAGACCCAGTACTTC. As protein: CAWSAGDRGRETQYF. The genes are TRBV30 and TRBJ2-5; 12 nucleotides line up with TRBD1. Germline lookup yields CDR1 GTSNPN and CDR2 SVGIG (reference sequence). The CDR3 has 15 residues. The V segment lost 1 base and the J segment 5 bases; nucleotides outside the gene matches: 5. Full variable domain (rest looked up from reference TRBV30 and TRBJ2-5): SQTIHQWPATLVQPVGSPLSLECTVEGTSNPNLYWYRQAAGRGLQLLFYSVGIGQISSEVPQNLSASRPQDRQFILSSKKLLLSDSGFYLCAWSAGDRGRETQYFGPGTRLLVL.

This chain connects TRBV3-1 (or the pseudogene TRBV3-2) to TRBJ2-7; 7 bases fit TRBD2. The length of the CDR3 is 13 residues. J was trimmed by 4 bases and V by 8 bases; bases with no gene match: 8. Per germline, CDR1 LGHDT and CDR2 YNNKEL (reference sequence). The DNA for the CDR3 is TGTGCCAGCCGAGCGGGATCTTCGTACGAGCAGTACTTC. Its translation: CASRAGSSYEQYF.

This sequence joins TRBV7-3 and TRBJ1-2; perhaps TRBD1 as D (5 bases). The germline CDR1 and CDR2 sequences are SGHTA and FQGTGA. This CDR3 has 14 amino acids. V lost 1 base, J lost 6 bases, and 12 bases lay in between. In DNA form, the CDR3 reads TGTGCCAGCAGCTTAAGGGCAGGGATCGATGGCTACACCTTC. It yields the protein CASSLRAGIDGYTF.

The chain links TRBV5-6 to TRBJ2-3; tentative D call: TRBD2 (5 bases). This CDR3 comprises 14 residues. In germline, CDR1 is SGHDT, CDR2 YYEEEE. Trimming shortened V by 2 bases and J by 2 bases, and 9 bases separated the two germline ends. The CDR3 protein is CASSFGDYTDTQYF. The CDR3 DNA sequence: TGTGCCAGCAGCTTCGGCGACTACACAGATACGCAGTATTTT.

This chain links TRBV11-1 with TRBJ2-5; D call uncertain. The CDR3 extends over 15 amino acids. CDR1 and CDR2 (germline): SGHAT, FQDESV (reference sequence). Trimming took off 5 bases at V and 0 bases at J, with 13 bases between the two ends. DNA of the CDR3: TGTGCCAGCAGCGCGTTTGCGGAAGACCAAGAGACCCAGTACTTC. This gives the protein CASSAFAEDQETQYF.

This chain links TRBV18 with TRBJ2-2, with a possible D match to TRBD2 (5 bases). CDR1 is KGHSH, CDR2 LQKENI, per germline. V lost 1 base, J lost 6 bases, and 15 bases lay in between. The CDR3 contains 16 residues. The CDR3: CASSPQGLRYAGELFF. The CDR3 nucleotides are TGTGCCAGCTCACCACAAGGACTCCGGTATGCCGGGGAGCTGTTTTTT.

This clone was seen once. The CDR3 is CASSRQGNGNTEAFF. Here the CDR3 DNA reads TGCGCCAGCAGCCGACAGGGGAATGGGAACACTGAAGCTTTCTTT. The rearrangement links TRBV10-1 to TRBJ1-1; 8 nucleotides agree with TRBD1. Germline V gene lookup returns CDR1 WNHNN and CDR2 SYGVQD (reference sequence). The CDR3 contains 15 residues. After removal of 6 bases from V and 1 base from J, the junction contained 7 bases not matched to a gene.

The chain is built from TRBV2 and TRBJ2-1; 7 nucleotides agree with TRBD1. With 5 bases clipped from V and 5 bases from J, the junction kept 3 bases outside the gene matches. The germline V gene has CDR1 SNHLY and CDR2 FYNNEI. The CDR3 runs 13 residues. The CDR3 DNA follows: TGTGCCAGCAGTCGGGACAGCCACAATGAGCAGTTCTTC. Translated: CASSRDSHNEQFF.

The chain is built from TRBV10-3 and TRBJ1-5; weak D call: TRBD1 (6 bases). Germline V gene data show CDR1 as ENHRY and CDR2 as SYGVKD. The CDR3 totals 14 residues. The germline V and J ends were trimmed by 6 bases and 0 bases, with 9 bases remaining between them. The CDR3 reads CAIRQGGSNQPQHF. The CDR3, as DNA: TGTGCCATCAGACAGGGTGGTAGCAATCAGCCCCAGCATTTT.

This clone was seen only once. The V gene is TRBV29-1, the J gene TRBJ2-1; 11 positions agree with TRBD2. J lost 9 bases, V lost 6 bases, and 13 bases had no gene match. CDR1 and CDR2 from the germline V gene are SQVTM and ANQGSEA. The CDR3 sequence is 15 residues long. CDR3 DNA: TGCAGCGTCCCAACTAGCGGGAGCTTAACTGGTGAGCAGTTCTTC. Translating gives CSVPTSGSLTGEQFF.